This T cell receptor (beta chain) derives from a study of Graves' ophthalmopathy and Graves' hyperthyroidism. Looking at the study overall: Specimen type is peripheral blood, obtained at initial diagnosis before any treatment. Study findings and constraints: Blood samples also showed most expanded thyroid clonotypes exceeding 0.001 frequency.

RNA transcripts were the template, and TCR beta CDR3 regions were amplified from them. HTBI-primed RT-PCR formed the first round, and a multiplex PCR formed the second. Each CDR3 protein is one row after TCRdb ran MiXCR on the multiplex PCR reads. The profile covers roughly 350,000 distinct CDR3 sequences, with approximately 18% appearing a single time and 2.4% taken by the ten largest. V lost 3 bases, J lost 7 bases, and 6 bases lay in between. CDR1 and CDR2 from the germline V gene are SQVTM and ANQGSEA. This CDR3 is 10 amino acids long. Hyperthyroidism cases were recent diagnoses of under 2 months' duration in people aged 18 to 65. This clonotype has a handful of counts. Antigen: not known.

The chain uses TRBV29-1 and TRBJ1-2; D is ambiguous. Sequenced sample: peripheral blood. The TCR was taken from an adult woman with stable Graves' hyperthyroidism. The CDR3 loop reads CSVDGSGYTF. As DNA, the CDR3 is TGCAGCGTTGACGGGAGTGGCTACACCTTC.